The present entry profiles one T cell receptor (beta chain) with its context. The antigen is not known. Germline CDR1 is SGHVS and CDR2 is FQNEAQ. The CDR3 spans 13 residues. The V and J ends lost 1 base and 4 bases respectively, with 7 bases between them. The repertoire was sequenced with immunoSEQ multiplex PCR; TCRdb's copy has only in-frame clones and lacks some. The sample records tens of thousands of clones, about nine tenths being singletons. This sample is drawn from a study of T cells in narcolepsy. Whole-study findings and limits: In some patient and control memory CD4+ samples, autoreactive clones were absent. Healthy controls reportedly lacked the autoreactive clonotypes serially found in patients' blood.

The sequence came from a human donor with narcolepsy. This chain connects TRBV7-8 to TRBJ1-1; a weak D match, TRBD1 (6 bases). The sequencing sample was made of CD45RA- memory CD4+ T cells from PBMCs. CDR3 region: CASSLEGGTEAFF. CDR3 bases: TGTGCCAGCAGCTTAGAAGGGGGCACTGAAGCTTTCTTT.